This T cell receptor (beta chain) was observed in a study of identical twins. Findings of the study overall: Insertion counts were lower in abundant cord blood beta clonotypes, a trend that memory repertoires did not show. Monozygotic twins shared more out-of-frame TCR alpha than recombination models predicted.

A universal primer site was added by template switching, and unique molecular identifiers were carried by the cDNA. TCRdb independently ran MiXCR on the 5' RACE reads; one entry per CDR3 protein. The sample lists roughly 1.6 million distinct CDR3 sequences; around a third were seen once. Healthy Caucasians supplied all donations. Notes on this clonotype: Its antigen is undetermined.

The CDR3 contains 16 residues. Germline V CDR1 and CDR2: LGHNA, YNFKEQ. Trimming took 1 base from V and 3 from J, leaving 13 bases between them. Material for sequencing was cord blood. The source is a newborn girl in good health. The chain combines TRBV4-2 with TRBJ1-5; tentatively, D is TRBD1 (6 bases). CDR3 region: CASSQGRGRYNQPQHF. For the CDR3, the DNA is TGTGCCAGCAGCCAAGGGCGGGGGCGTTACAATCAGCCCCAGCATTTT.